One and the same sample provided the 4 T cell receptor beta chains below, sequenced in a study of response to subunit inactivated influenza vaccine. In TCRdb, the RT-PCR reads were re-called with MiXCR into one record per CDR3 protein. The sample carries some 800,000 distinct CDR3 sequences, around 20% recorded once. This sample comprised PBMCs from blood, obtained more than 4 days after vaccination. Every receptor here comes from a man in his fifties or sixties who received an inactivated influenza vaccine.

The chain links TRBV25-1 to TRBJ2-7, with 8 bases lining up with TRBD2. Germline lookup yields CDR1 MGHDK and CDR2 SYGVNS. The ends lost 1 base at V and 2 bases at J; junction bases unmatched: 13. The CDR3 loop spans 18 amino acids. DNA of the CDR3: TGTGCCAGCAGTGAATCATTATATTGGGCGGGAGGAACCTACGAGCAGTACTTC. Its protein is CASSESLYWAGGTYEQYF.

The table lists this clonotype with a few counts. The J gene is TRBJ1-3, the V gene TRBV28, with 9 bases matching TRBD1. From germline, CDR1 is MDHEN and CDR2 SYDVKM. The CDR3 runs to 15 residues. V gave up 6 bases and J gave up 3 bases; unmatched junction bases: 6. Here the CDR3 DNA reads TGTGCCAGCAGCGTGGACAGGGGATATGGAAACACCATATATTTT. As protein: CASSVDRGYGNTIYF.

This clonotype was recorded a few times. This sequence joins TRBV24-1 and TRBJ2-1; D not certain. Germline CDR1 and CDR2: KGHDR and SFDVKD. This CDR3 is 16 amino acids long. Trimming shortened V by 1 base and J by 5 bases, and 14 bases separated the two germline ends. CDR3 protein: CATSDFRYAENNEQFF. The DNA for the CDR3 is TGTGCCACCAGTGATTTCAGATACGCAGAGAACAATGAGCAGTTCTTC.

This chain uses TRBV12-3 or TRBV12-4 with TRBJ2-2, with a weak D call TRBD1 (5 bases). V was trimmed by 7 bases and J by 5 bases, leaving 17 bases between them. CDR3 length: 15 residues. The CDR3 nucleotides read TGTGCCAGCACCCTAGGGGCCGTGAGGACCGGGGAGCTGTTTTTT. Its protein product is CASTLGAVRTGELFF.